These 4 T cell receptor beta chains were sequenced from one sample in a study of identical twins. TCRdb processed the 5' RACE reads anew with MiXCR; each CDR3 protein has one entry. The table has some 660,000 distinct CDR3 sequences, over 8.5% seen once. Another study also made use of these data, one on yellow fever vaccine responses in identical twins.

The specimen was PBMCs. Receptors originate from a woman aged 18 to 35 in good health.

The rearrangement uses TRBV29-1 and TRBJ2-4; D might be TRBD1 (6 bases). This CDR3 comprises 10 residues. The germline CDR1 and CDR2 sequences are SQVTM and ANQGSEA. Trimming removed 7 bases at V and 6 bases at J, with 7 bases between. CDR3 protein: CSARGNIQYF. In DNA, the CDR3 is TGCAGCGCCAGGGGAAACATTCAGTACTTC.

This clonotype has just one count. A read error is possible here, since a much larger clone lies one base away. The chain has TRBV12-3 or TRBV12-4 and TRBJ2-2; D might be TRBD2 (5 bases). The CDR3 extends over 14 amino acids. The CDR3 loop reads CASSLVAWSGVLFF. CDR3 bases: TGTGCCAGCAGTTTAGTTGCCTGGTCCGGGGTGCTGTTTTTT.

The V call is TRBV30, the J call TRBJ2-3; D is possibly TRBD1 (6 bases). Germline CDR1 reads GTSNPN; CDR2 reads SVGIG (reference sequence). The length of the CDR3 is 14 residues. V lost 5 bases to trimming and J lost 1 base, with 13 bases between them. The DNA for the CDR3 is TGTGCCTGGGCCCAGGACAGACGCACAGATACGCAGTATTTT. Its protein is CAWAQDRRTDTQYF.

This clonotype was seen a few times. This chain links TRBV29-1 with TRBJ2-1; 11 bases align to TRBD2. V was pared by 6 bases and J by 6 bases, with 13 bases of the junction left unmatched. The V gene's germline CDR1 is SQVTM and CDR2 ANQGSEA. The CDR3 spans 16 residues. DNA of the CDR3: TGCAGCGTCCGAGGGGTCACTAGCGGGAGTAGCAATGAGCAGTTCTTC. Protein sequence: CSVRGVTSGSSNEQFF.